The 2 T cell receptor beta chains below come from one sample, sequenced in a study of blood T cell repertoires in COVID-19 (dated by TCRdb to the early 2020s). The library came from the immunoSEQ multiplex PCR assay. Not all clones reach the TCRdb copy of this immuneACCESS table, which keeps in-frame sequences only. Checked studies attribute under half of the gap to unresolved V genes and leave the rest unexplained. This sample is represented by 180,000 or so clones; roughly 89% of them were singletons. 3.7% of the sample belongs to the ten largest clones. Sequencing input: peripheral blood. Every receptor here comes from a man between 18 and 35 years old with active or convalescent COVID-19.

The J gene is TRBJ1-1, the V gene TRBV6-6, with D possibly being TRBD1 (6 bases). Germline loops: CDR1 MNHNY, CDR2 SVGAGI (reference sequence). This CDR3 has 14 amino acids. Deletions cut 6 bases from V and 2 bases from J, with 13 bases between. CDR3 bases: TGTGCCAGCAGACCGACAGGCGATAACACTGAAGCTTTCTTT. Protein sequence: CASRPTGDNTEAFF.

This clone has only one observation. The chain employs TRBV5-1 and TRBJ2-6; maybe TRBD2 (6 bases). The V gene lost 1 base and the J gene lost 1 base, with 18 bases spanning the gap. The CDR3 totals 19 residues. Germline-derived CDR1 and CDR2 are SGHRS and YFSETQ. The CDR3 reads CASSLSGVDGRSGANVLTF. The CDR3 DNA follows: TGCGCCAGCAGCTTGTCGGGGGTAGATGGTCGTTCTGGGGCCAACGTCCTGACTTTC. Full variable domain (remainder filled in from reference TRBV5-1 and TRBJ2-6): KAGVTQTPRYLIKTRGQQVTLSCSPISGHRSVSWYQQTPGQGLQFLFEYFSETQRNKGNFPGRFSGRQFSNSRSEMNVSTLELGDSALYLCASSLSGVDGRSGANVLTFGAGSRLTVL.